The clone carrying this T cell receptor beta chain was counted between two and nine times. The protocol was immunoSEQ multiplex PCR, while the TCRdb copy is restricted to in-frame clones and leaves out a portion. Here the sample spans hundreds of thousands of clones, roughly 70% being singletons. This sample was included in a study of shared clonotypes between healthy human individuals. V lost 0 bases, J lost 8 bases, and 5 bases stayed unmatched. The CDR3 extends over 15 amino acids. The germline V gene has CDR1 SGHNT and CDR2 YENEEA. Sequenced: memory CD4+ T cells sorted from blood. Subset noted: CD45RA-negative fraction. The source is a young woman in good health. The chain couples TRBV11-3 to TRBJ2-1; 9 bases are shared with TRBD2. CDR3 in amino acids: CASSLEASGIHEQFF. In DNA, the CDR3 is TGTGCCAGCAGCTTAGAGGCTAGCGGGATCCATGAGCAGTTCTTC.